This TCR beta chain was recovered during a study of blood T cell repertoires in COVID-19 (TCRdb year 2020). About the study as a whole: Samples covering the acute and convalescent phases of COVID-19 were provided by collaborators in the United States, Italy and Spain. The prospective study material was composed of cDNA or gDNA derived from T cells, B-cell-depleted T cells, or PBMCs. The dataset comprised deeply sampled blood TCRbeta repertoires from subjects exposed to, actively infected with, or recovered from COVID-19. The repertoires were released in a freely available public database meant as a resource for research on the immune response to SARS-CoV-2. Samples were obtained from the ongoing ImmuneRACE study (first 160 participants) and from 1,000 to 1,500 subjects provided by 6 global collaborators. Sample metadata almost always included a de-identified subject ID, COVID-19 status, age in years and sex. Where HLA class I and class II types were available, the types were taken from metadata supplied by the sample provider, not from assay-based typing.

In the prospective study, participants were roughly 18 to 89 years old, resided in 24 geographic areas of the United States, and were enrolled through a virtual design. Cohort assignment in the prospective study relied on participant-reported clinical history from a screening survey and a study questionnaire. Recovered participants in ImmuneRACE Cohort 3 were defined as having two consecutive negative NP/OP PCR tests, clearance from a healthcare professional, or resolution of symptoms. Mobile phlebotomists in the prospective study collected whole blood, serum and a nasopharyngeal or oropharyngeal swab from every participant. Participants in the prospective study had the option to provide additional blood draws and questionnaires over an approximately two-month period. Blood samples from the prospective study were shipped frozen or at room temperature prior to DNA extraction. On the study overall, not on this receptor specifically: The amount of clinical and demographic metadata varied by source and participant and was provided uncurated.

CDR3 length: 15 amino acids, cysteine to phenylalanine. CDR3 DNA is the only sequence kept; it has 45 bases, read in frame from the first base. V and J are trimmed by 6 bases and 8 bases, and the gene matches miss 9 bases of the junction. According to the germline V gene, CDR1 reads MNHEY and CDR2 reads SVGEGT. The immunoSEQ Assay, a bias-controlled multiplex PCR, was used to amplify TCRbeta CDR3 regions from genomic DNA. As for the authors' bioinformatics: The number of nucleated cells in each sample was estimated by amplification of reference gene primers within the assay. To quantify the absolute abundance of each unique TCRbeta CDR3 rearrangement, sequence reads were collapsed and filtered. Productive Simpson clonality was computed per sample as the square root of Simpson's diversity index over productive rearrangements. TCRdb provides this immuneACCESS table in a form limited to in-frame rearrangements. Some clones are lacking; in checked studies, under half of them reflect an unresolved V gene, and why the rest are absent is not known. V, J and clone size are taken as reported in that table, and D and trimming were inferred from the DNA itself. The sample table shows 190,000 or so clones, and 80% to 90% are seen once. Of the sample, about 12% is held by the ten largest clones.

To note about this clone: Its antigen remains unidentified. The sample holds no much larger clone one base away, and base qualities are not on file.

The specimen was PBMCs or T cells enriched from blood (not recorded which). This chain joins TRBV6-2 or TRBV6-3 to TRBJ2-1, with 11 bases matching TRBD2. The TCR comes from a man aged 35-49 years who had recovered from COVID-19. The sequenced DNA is TGTGCCAGCAGCAAGATAGCGGGAGGGACCGATGAGCAGTTCTTC. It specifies CASSKIAGGTDEQFF.